This TCR beta chain appears in the sequencing data of a study of T cell clonotyping in hematopoietic cell transplantation. Background on the study: Cytoreduction preceded collection of pretransplant recipient samples.

This sample's time point: recipient sample about 28 days before transplant, after cytoreduction. Whole-study results and caveats: At the given depth, recipient repertoires were over 95% de novo clonotypes. Without cell sorting, CD4 versus CD8 contributions remain unresolved. After transplant, recipient diversity fell while pathologically expanded clonotypes grew through day 180.

Concerning this clone: Its antigen is unknown.

In germline, CDR1 is SGHVS, CDR2 FNYEAQ. The CDR3 has 18 residues. Unmatched junction bases numbered 12, after V lost 5 bases and J lost 0 bases. Assay used: immunoSEQ multiplex PCR; TCRdb lists only in-frame clones, some missing. Among nearly 7,000 clones listed, 70% to 90% were seen once. The sample was peripheral blood mononuclear cells, taken before stem cell transplant. The genes are TRBV7-6 and TRBJ2-3, with 9 nucleotides matching TRBD2. The source of this sequence is a man aged 25-40 years with acute myeloid leukemia. Some clones in this sample may be carry-over from other donors' samples. CDR3 bases: TGTGCCAGCAGCCCGGGTTTGATTAGCGGGGGAAGCACAGATACGCAGTATTTT. It codes for CASSPGLISGGSTDTQYF.